The 9 T cell receptor beta chains reported below all come from one sample, sequenced in a study of glioma-infiltrating T cells. Amplification of TCR alpha and beta CDR3 regions from RNA used iRepertoire nested multiplex PCR. One entry per CDR3 protein, called by TCRdb with MiXCR from the multiplex PCR reads. This table holds approximately 100,000 distinct CDR3 sequences, around 30% found once. The specimen was glioma tissue, nonneoplastic brain tissue, or PBMCs (not recorded which). Receptor source: a human donor with low-grade glioma or glioblastoma, undergoing nonglioma brain surgery, or in good health (not recorded which).

At least ten counts were recorded for this clonotype. This sequence joins TRBV20-1 and TRBJ1-2, with D perhaps matching TRBD1 (5 bases). The V and J ends lost 3 bases and 6 bases respectively, with 20 bases between them. The CDR3 contains 15 residues. The germline gives CDR1 DFQATT, CDR2 SNEGSKA (reference sequence). CDR3: CSASQGRSFAHGYTF. Here the CDR3 DNA reads TGCAGTGCTAGCCAGGGCCGCTCGTTTGCCCATGGCTACACCTTC.

There are many counts of this clonotype. The chain recombines TRBV4-2 with TRBJ2-5; no reliable D call. The CDR3 loop spans 13 amino acids. Germline V gives CDR1 LGHNA, CDR2 YNFKEQ. V was cut by 4 bases and J by 2 bases, with 8 bases left in between. CDR3 DNA sequence: TGTGCCAGCAGCCGGTTCGAGCAAGAGACCCAGTACTTC. This translates into CASSRFEQETQYF.

Turning to this clonotype: It is likely a read error, because the conserved phenylalanine at the end of the CDR3 is missing. The V and J genes are TRBV5-1 and TRBJ2-1; 10 nucleotides agree with TRBD2. Germline-derived CDR1 and CDR2 are SGHRS and YFSETQ. The V segment lost 0 bases and the J segment 8 bases; nucleotides outside the gene matches: 11. The length of the CDR3 is 17 residues. The CDR3 DNA reads as TGCGCCAGCAGCTTGGAAACTGTAGCGGGGGGCGACTATGAGCAGTTCCTC. Amino acids: CASSLETVAGGDYEQFL.

This chain connects TRBV12-3 or TRBV12-4 to TRBJ2-1; TRBD1 agrees at 8 bases. The CDR3 spans 12 residues. V gave up 3 bases and J gave up 11 bases; unmatched junction bases: 3. CDR3 bases: TGTGCCAGCAGTTTCGGGACAGGAAAGCAGTTCTTC. The encoded protein is CASSFGTGKQFF.

This clonotype was counted between two and nine times. A read error may explain this, as a much larger clone is one base away. This sequence joins TRBV25-1 and TRBJ1-3, with unresolved D. Germline V CDR1 and CDR2: MGHDK, SYGVNS. The CDR3 length is 15 residues. The CDR3 loop is CASKTGRGSGNTIHF. The CDR3 nucleotides are TGTGCCAGCAAAACGGGCCGTGGCTCTGGAAACACCATACATTTT.

In regard to this clonotype: This clone may be a read error of a much larger clone one base away. This chain links TRBV6-1 with TRBJ1-2; possibly TRBD1 for D (6 bases). V was pared by 10 bases and J by 7 bases, with 16 bases between. Germline V gene data show CDR1 as MNHNS and CDR2 as SASEGT. The CDR3 contains 12 residues. CDR3 coding DNA: TGTGCCAACACGATAATCAGGGGTGGCTACACCTTC. Translated: CANTIIRGGYTF.

Ten or more counts support this clonotype. This rearrangement joins TRBV6-1 to TRBJ2-1, with D perhaps assigned TRBD1 or TRBD2 (5 bases each). CDR3 size: 14 residues. The V and J ends lost 7 bases and 8 bases respectively, with 18 bases between them. Germline V gives CDR1 MNHNS, CDR2 SASEGT. The DNA of the CDR3 is TGTGCCAGCAACGACGGGGCGCATTTCGATGAGCAGTTCTTC. Amino acid sequence: CASNDGAHFDEQFF.

This clonotype has a single count. This could be a read error, since a much larger clone is one nucleotide away. This chain joins TRBV10-3 and TRBJ2-3; 8 bases are shared with TRBD2. CDR3 size: 13 residues. Germline loops: CDR1 ENHRY, CDR2 SYGVKD. The CDR3 is CAISSGGTGTQYF. The CDR3 nucleotides read TGTGCCATCAGTAGCGGGGGCACAGGTACGCAGTATTTT.

This chain connects TRBV5-1 to TRBJ2-1, with D unresolved. The CDR3 contains 14 residues. V lost 2 bases, J lost 2 bases, and 8 bases lay in between. Germline CDR1 is SGHRS and CDR2 is YFSETQ. For the CDR3, the DNA is TGCGCCAGCAGCTTCACCCCCCCCTACAATGAGCAGTTCTTC. Its translation: CASSFTPPYNEQFF.